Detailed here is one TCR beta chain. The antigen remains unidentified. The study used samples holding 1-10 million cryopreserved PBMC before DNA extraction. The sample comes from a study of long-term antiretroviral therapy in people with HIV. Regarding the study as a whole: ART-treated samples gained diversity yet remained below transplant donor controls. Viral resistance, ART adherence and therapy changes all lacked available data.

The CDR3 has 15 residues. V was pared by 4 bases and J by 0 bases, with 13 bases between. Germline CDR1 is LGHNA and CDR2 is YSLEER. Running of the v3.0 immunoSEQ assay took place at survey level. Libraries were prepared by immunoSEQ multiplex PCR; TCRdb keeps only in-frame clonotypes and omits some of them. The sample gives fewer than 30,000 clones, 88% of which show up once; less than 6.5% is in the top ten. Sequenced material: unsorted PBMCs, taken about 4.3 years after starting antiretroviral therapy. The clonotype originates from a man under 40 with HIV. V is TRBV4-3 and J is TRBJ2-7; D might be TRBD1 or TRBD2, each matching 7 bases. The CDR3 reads CASSLRGGSSYEQYF. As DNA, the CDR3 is TGCGCCAGCAGCCTCAGGGGGGGCAGCTCCTACGAGCAGTACTTC.